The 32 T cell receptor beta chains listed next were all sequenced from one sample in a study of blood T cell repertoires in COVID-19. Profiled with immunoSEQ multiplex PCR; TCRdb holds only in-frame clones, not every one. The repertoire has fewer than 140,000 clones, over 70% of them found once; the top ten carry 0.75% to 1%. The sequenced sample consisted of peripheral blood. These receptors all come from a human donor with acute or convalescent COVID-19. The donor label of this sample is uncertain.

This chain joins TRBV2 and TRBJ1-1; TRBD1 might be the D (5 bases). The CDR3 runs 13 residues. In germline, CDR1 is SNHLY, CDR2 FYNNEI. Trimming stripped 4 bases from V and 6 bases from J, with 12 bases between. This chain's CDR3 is CASSVVRAAEAFF. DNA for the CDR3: TGTGCCAGCAGTGTCGTCAGGGCAGCTGAAGCTTTCTTT. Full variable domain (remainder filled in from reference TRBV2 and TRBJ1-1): EPEVTQTPSHQVTQMGQEVILRCVPISNHLYFYWYRQILGQKVEFLVSFYNNEISEKSEIFDDQFSVERPDGSNFTLKIRSTKLEDSAMYFCASSVVRAAEAFFGQGTRLTVV.

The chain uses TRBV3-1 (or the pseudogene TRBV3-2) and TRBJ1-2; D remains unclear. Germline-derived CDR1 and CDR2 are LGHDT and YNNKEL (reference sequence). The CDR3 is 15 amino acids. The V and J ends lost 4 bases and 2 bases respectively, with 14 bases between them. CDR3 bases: TGTGCCAGCAGCCCCGGGAGGCGCCCAAACTATGGCTACACCTTC. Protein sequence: CASSPGRRPNYGYTF.

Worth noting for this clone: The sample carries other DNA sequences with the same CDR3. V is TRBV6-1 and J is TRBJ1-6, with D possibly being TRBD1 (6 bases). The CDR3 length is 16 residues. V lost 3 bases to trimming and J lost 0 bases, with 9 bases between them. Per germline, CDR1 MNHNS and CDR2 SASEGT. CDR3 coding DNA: TGTGCCAGCAGTGACAGGGGAGACTCCTATAATTCACCCCTCCACTTT. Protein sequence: CASSDRGDSYNSPLHF.

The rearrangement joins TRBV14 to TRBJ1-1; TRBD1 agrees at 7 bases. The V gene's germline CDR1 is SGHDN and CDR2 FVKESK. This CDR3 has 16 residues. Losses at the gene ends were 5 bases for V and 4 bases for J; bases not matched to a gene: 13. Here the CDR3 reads CASSELYRGSGTEAFF. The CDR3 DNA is TGTGCCAGCAGCGAGTTGTACAGGGGAAGCGGCACTGAAGCTTTCTTT.

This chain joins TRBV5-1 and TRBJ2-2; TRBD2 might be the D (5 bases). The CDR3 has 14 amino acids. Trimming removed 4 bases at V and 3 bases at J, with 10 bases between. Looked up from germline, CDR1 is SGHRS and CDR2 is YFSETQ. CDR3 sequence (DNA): TGCGCCAGCAGCAGGCGGGCCGACACCGGGGAGCTGTTTTTT. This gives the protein CASSRRADTGELFF.

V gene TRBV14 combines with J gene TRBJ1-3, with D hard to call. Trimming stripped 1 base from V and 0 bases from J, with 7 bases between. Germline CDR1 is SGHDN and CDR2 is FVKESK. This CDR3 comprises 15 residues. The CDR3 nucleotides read TGTGCCAGCAGCCAAGGCTCAGTCTCTGGAAACACCATATATTTT. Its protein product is CASSQGSVSGNTIYF.

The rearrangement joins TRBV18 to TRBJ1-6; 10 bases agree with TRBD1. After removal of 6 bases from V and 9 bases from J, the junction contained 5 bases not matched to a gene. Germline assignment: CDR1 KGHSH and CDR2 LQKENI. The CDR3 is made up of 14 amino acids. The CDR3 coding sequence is TGTGCCAGCTCCCCCGGGACAGGGGTTTCACCCCTCCACTTT. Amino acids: CASSPGTGVSPLHF.

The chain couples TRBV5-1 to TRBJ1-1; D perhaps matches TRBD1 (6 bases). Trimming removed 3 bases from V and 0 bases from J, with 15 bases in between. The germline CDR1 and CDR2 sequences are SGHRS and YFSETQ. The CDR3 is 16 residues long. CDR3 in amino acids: CASSYLGGQMNTEAFF. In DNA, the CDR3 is TGCGCCAGCAGCTATCTGGGGGGGCAAATGAACACTGAAGCTTTCTTT.

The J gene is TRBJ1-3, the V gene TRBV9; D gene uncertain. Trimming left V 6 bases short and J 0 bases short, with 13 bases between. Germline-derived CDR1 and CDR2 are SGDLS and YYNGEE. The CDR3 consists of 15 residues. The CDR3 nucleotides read TGTGCCAGCACCCCCCGATTGAGCTCTGGAAACACCATATATTTT. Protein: CASTPRLSSGNTIYF.

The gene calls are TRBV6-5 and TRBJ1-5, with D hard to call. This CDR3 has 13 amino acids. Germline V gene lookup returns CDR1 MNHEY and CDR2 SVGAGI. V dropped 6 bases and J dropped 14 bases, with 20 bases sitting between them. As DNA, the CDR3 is TGTGCCAGCAGCACCCTTCCGGGTGGGAGGGAGCATTTT. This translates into CASSTLPGGREHF.

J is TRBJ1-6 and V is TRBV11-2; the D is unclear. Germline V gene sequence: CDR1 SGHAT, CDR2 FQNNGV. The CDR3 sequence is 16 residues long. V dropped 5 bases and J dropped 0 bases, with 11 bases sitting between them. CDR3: CASSDITSSYNSPLHF. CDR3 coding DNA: TGTGCCAGCAGCGATATTACGAGCTCCTATAATTCACCCCTCCACTTT.

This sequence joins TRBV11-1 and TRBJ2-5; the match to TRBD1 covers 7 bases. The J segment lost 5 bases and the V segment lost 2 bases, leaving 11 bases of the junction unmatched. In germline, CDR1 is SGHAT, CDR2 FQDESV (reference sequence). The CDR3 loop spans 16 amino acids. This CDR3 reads CASSLQGEITRETQYF. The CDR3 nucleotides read TGTGCCAGCAGCTTACAGGGGGAAATCACAAGGGAGACCCAGTACTTC.

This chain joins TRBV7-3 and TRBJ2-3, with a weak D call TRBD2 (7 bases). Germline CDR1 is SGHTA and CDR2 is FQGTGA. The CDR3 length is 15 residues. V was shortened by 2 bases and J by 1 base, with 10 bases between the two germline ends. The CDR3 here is CASSLQGRGTDTQYF. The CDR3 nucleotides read TGTGCCAGCAGCTTACAGGGGAGGGGCACAGATACGCAGTATTTT. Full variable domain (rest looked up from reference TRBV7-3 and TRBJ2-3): GAGVSQTPSNKVTEKGKYVELRCDPISGHTALYWYRQSLGQGPEFLIYFQGTGAADDSGLPNDRFFAVRPEGSVSTLKIQRTERGDSAVYLCASSLQGRGTDTQYFGPGTRLTVL.

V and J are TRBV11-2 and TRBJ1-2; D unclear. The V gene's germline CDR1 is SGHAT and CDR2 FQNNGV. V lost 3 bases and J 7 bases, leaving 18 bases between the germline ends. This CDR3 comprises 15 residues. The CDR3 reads CASSFGPGAVRGYTF. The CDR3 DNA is TGTGCCAGCAGCTTCGGTCCCGGTGCCGTTCGTGGCTACACCTTC.

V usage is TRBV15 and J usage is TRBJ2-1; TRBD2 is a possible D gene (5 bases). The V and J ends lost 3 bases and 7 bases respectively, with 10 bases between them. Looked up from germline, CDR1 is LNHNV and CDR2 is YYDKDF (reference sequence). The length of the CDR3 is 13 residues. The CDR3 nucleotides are TGTGCCACCAGCAGGGAGGCCCGGAATGAGCAGTTCTTC. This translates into CATSREARNEQFF.

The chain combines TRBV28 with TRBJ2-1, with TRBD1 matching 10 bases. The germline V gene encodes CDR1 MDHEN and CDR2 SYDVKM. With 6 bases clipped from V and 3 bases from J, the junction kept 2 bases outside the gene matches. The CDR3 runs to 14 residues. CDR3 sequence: CASRTGGFYNEQFF. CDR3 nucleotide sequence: TGTGCCAGCAGGACAGGGGGCTTCTACAATGAGCAGTTCTTC.

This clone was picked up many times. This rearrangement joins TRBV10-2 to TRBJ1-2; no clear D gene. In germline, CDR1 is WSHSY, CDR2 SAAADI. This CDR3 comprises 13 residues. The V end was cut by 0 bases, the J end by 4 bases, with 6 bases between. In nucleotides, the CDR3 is TGCGCCAGCAGTGAGTCAGTCAGCTATGGCTACACCTTC. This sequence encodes CASSESVSYGYTF.

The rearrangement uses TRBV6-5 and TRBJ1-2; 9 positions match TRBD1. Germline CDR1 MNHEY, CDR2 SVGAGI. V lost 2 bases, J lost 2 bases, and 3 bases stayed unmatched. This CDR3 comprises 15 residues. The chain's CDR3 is CASSYGTGSNYGYTF. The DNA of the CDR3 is TGTGCCAGCAGTTACGGGACAGGGAGCAACTATGGCTACACCTTC.

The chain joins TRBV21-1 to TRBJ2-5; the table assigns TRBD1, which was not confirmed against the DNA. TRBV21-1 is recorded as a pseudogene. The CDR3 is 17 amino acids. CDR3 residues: CASSKALADRGLGTQYF. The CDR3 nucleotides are TGTGCCAGCAGCAAAGCGCTGGCGGACAGGGGATTGGGGACCCAGTACTTC.

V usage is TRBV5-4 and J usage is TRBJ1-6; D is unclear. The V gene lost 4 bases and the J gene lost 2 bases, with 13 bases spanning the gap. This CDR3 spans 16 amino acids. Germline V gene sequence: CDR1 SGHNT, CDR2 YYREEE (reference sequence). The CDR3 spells CASSEGPLAYNSPLHF. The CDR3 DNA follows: TGTGCCAGCAGCGAGGGCCCTCTGGCCTATAATTCACCCCTCCACTTT.

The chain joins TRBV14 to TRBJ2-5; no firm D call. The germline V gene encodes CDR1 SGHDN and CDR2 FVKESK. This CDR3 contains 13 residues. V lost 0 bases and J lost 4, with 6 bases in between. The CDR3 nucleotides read TGTGCCAGCAGCCAAGACTACCCAGAGACCCAGTACTTC. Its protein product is CASSQDYPETQYF. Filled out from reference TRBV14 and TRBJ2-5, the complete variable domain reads EAGVTQFPSHSVIEKGQTVTLRCDPISGHDNLYWYRRVMGKEIKFLLHFVKESKQDESGMPNNRFLAERTGGTYSTLKVQPAELEDSGVYFCASSQDYPETQYFGPGTRLLVL.

CDR3 in amino acids: CASSFRFGAQETQYF. Written as DNA, the CDR3 is TGTGCCAGCAGCTTTAGATTTGGGGCCCAAGAGACCCAGTACTTC. The V and J genes are TRBV11-2 and TRBJ2-5, with D possibly matching TRBD1 (5 bases). The germline V gene encodes CDR1 SGHAT and CDR2 FQNNGV. This CDR3 spans 15 amino acids. V lost 3 bases, J lost 1 base, and 12 bases lay in between.

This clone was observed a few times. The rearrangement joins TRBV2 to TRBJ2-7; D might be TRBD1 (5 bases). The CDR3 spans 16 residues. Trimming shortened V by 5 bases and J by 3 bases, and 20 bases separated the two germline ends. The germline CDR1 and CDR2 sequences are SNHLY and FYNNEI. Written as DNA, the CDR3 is TGTGCCAGCAGTAAAGGCAGGGAATCCCCTTACTACGAGCAGTACGTC. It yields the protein CASSKGRESPYYEQYV.

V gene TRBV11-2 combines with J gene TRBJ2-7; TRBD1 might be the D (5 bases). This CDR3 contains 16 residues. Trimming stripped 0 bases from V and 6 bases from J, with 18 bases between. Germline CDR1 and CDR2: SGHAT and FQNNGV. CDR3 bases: TGTGCCAGCAGCTTAGATGATCTACGAGACAGAACCGAGCAGTACTTC. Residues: CASSLDDLRDRTEQYF.

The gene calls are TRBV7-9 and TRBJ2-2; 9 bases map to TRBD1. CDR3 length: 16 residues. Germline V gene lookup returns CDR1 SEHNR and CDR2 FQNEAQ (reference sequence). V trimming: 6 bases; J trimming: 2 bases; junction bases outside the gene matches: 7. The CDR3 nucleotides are TGTGCCAGCAGGAACCGACAGGGGGTAAACACCGGGGAGCTGTTTTTT. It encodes CASRNRQGVNTGELFF.

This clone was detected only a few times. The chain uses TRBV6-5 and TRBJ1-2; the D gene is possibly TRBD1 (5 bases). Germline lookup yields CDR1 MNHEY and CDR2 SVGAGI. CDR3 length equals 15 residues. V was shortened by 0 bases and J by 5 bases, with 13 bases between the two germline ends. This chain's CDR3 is CASSYSRQLRYGYTF. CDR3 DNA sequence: TGTGCCAGCAGTTACTCGCGACAGTTAAGATATGGCTACACCTTC.

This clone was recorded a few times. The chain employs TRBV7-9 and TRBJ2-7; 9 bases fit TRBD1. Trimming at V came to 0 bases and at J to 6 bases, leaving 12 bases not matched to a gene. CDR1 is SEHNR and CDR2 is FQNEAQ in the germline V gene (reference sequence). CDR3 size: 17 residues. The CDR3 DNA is TGTGCCAGCAGCTTAGCCCGGGACAGGGCCACCCTAGGCGAGCAGTACGTC. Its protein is CASSLARDRATLGEQYV.

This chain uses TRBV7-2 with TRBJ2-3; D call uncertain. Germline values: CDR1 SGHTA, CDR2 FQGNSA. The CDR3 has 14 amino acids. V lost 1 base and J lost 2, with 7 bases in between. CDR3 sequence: CASSLGATTDTQYF. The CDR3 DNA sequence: TGTGCCAGCAGCTTAGGCGCTACCACAGATACGCAGTATTTT.

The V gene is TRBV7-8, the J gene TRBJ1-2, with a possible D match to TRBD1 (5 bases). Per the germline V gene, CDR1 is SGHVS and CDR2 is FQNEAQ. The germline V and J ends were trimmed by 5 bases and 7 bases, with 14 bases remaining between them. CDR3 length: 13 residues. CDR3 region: CASSPRTFAGYTF. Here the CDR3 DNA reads TGTGCCAGCAGCCCCCGGACATTCGCTGGCTACACCTTC.

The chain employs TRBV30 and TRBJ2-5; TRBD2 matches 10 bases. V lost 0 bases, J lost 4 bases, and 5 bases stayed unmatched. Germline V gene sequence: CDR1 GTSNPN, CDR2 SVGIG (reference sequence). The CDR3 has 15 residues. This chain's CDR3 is CAWSVLSGGAETQYF. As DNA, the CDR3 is TGTGCCTGGAGTGTACTCAGCGGGGGGGCAGAGACCCAGTACTTC.

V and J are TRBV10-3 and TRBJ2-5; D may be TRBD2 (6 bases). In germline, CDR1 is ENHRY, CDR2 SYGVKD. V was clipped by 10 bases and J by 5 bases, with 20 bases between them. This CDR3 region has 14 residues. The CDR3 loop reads CATRLEGDRETQYF. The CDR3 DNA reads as TGTGCCACCAGGTTGGAGGGCGATCGGGAGACCCAGTACTTC.

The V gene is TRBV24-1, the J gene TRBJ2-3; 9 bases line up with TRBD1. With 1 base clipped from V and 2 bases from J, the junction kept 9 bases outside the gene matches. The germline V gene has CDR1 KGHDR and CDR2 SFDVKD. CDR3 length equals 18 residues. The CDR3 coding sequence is TGTGCCACCAGTGATTTATGGTCCGGGACAGGGACCACAGATACGCAGTATTTT. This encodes CATSDLWSGTGTTDTQYF.